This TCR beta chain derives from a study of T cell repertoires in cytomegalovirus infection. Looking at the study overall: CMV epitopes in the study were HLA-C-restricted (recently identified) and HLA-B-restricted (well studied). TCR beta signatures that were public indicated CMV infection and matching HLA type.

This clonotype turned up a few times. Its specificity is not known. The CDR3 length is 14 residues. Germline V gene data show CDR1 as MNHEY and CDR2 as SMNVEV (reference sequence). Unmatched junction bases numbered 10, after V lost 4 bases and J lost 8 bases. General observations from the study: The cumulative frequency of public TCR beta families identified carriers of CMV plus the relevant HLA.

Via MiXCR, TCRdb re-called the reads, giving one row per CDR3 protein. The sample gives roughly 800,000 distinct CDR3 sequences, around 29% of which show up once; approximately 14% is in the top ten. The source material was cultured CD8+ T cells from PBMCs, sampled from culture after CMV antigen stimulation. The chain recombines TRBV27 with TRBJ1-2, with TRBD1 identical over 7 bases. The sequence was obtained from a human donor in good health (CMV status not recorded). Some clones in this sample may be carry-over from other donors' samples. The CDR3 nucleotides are TGTGCCAGCAGTTCCCCGGGACAGTCTAAAGGCTACACCTTC. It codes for CASSSPGQSKGYTF.